These 5 T cell receptor beta chains share one sample of origin, sequenced in a study of CD8 T cells in Susac syndrome. After extraction with the RNeasy kit, roughly 0.45 to 1 ug of the RNA was reverse transcribed using random hexamers. MiXCR was run by TCRdb on the immunoSEQ multiplex PCR reads, yielding one entry per CDR3 protein. The repertoire holds 100,000 to 150,000 distinct CDR3 sequences, with more than 85% as singletons. Input material: CD8+ T cells from PBMCs. These receptors were obtained from a human donor with multiple sclerosis.

The V gene is TRBV6-5, the J gene TRBJ2-1; no firm D call. Looked up from germline, CDR1 is MNHEY and CDR2 is SVGAGI. The CDR3 runs to 12 residues. Trimming shortened V by 5 bases and J by 5 bases, and 7 bases separated the two germline ends. Written as DNA, the CDR3 is TGTGCCAGCAGTCCGACGAACAATGAGCAGTTCTTC. Amino acid sequence: CASSPTNNEQFF.

The chain is built from TRBV7-9 and TRBJ1-2; D possibly corresponds to TRBD1 (6 bases). There are 15 residues in the CDR3. V dropped 3 bases and J dropped 3 bases, with 14 bases sitting between them. The germline V gene has CDR1 SEHNR and CDR2 FQNEAQ (reference sequence). The DNA of the CDR3 is TGTGCCAGCAGCTTCGACCAACAGGGCCACTATGGCTACACCTTC. Translating it yields CASSFDQQGHYGYTF.

Here the CDR3 DNA reads TGCAGCGTTGCGGGACTAGAGTCCTACAATGAGCAGTTCTTC. Translation gives CSVAGLESYNEQFF. The gene calls are TRBV29-1 and TRBJ2-1, with TRBD2 matching 8 bases. CDR3 length: 14 amino acids. V shed 4 bases and J 1 base; nucleotides not matched to a gene: 3. CDR1 is SQVTM and CDR2 is ANQGSEA in the germline V gene.

CDR3 protein: CASSAALGTDTQYF. As DNA, the CDR3 is TGTGCCAGCAGCGCCGCTCTCGGCACAGATACGCAGTATTTT. The chain combines TRBV7-3 with TRBJ2-3; D is undetermined. Germline V gene data show CDR1 as SGHTA and CDR2 as FQGTGA. The V end was cut by 5 bases, the J end by 1 base, with 10 bases between. The CDR3 runs 14 residues.

The rearrangement uses TRBV9 and TRBJ2-2, with D maybe TRBD1 (6 bases). This CDR3 comprises 15 residues. The V gene's germline CDR1 is SGDLS and CDR2 YYNGEE. V shed 2 bases and J shed 4 bases, with 12 bases lying between them. The CDR3 loop is CASSVQGKVTGELFF. The CDR3 nucleotides read TGTGCCAGCAGCGTTCAGGGGAAAGTCACCGGGGAGCTGTTTTTT.